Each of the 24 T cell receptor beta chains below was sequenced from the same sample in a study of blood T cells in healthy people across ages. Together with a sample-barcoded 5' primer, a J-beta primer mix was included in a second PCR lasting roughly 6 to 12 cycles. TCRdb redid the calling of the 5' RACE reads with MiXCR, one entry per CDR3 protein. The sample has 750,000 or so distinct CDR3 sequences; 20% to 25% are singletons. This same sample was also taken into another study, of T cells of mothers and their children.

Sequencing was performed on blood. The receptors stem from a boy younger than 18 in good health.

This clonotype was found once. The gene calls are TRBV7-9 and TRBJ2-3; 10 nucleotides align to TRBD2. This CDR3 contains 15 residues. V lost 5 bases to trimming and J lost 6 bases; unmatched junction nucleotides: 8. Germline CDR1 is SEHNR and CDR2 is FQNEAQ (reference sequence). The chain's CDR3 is CASSQGLAPVDTQYF. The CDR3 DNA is TGTGCCAGCAGCCAGGGACTAGCGCCGGTGGATACGCAGTATTTT.

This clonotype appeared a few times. The CDR3 sequence is CSVEGLKEPLRDNEQFF. For the CDR3, the DNA is TGCAGCGTTGAAGGGCTGAAGGAACCTCTTCGGGACAATGAGCAGTTCTTC. The V gene is TRBV29-1, the J gene TRBJ2-1; D is undetermined. The CDR3 is made up of 17 amino acids. The germline gives CDR1 SQVTM, CDR2 ANQGSEA. V lost 1 base and J lost 5, with 21 bases in between.

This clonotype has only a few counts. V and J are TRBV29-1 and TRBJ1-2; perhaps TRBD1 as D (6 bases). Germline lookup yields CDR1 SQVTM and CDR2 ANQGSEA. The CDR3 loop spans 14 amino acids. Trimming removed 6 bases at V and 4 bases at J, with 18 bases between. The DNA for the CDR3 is TGCAGCGTACCTGACGGGGGGCCTAGCTATGGCTACACCTTC. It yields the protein CSVPDGGPSYGYTF. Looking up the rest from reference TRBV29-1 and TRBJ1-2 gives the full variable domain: SAVISQKPSRDICQRGTSLTIQCQVDSQVTMMFWYRQQPGQSLTLIATANQGSEATYESGFVIDKFPISRPNLTFSTLTVSNMSPEDSSIYLCSVPDGGPSYGYTFGSGTRLTVV.

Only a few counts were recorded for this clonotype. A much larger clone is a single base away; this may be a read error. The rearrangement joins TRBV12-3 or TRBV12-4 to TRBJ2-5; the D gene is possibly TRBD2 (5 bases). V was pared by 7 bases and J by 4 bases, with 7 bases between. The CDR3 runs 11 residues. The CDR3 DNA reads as TGTGCCAGCACTGAGGGAGAGACCCAGTACTTC. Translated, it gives CASTEGETQYF.

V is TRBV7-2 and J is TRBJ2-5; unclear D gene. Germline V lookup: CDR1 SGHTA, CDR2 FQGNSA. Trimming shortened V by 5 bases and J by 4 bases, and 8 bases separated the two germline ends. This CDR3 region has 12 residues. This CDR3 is CASSEPAETQYF. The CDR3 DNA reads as TGTGCCAGCAGCGAACCCGCAGAGACCCAGTACTTC.

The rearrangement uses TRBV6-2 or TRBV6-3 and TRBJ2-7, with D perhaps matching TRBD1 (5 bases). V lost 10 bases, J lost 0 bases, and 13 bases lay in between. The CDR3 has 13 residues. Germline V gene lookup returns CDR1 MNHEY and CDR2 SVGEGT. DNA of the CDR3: TGTGCCACTATGGACACCATCTCCTACGAGCAGTACTTC. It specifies CATMDTISYEQYF.

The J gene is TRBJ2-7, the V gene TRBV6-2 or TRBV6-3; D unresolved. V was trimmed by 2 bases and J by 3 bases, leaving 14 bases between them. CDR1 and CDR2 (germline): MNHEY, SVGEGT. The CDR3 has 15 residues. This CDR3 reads CASSYDGSVGYEQYF. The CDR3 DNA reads TGTGCCAGCAGTTACGACGGGTCCGTGGGCTACGAGCAGTACTTC.

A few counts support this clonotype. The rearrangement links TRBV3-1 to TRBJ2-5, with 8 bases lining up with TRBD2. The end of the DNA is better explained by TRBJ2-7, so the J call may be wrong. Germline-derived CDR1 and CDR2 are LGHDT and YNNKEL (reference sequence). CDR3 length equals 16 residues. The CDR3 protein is CASSPQVERGSYEQYF. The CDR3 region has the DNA TGTGCCAGCAGCCCCCAGGTTGAGCGGGGGTCCTACGAGCAGTACTTC.

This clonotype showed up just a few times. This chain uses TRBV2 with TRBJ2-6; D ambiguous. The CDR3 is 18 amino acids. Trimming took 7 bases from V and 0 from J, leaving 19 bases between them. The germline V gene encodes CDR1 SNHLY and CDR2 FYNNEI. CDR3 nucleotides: TGTGCCAGCAAAGATTTGTACGGTGAATCCTCTGGGGCCAACGTCCTGACTTTC. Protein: CASKDLYGESSGANVLTF. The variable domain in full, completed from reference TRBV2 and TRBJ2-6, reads EPEVTQTPSHQVTQMGQEVILRCVPISNHLYFYWYRQILGQKVEFLVSFYNNEISEKSEIFDDQFSVERPDGSNFTLKIRSTKLEDSAMYFCASKDLYGESSGANVLTFGAGSRLTVL.

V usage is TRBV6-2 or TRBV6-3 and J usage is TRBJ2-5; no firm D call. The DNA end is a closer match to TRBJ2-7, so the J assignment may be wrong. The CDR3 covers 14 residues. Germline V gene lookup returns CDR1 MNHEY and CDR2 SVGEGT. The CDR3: CASSYRDHPHEQYF. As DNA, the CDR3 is TGTGCCAGCAGTTACAGGGATCACCCACACGAGCAGTACTTC.

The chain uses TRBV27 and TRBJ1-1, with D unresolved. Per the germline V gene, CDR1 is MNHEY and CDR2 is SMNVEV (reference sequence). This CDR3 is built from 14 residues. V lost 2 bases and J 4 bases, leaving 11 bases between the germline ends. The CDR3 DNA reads TGTGCCAGCAGTTTACAGCCAAGGATCACTGAAGCTTTCTTT. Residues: CASSLQPRITEAFF.

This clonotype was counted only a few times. CDR3 protein: CASSLVAGSQPQHF. The CDR3 DNA sequence: TGTGCCAGCAGCTTGGTGGCAGGGAGCCAGCCCCAGCATTTT. The chain uses TRBV5-5 and TRBJ1-5; D possibly corresponds to TRBD1 (5 bases). The CDR3 extends over 14 amino acids. CDR1 is SGHKS and CDR2 is YYEKEE in the germline V gene (reference sequence). V was pared by 0 bases and J by 7 bases, with 11 bases between.

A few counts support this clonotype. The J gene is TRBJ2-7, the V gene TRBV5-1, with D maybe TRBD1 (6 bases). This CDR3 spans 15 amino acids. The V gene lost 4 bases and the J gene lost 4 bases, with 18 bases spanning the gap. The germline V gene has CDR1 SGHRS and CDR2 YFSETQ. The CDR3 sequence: CASSLRGQPQYEQYF. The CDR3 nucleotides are TGCGCCAGCAGCCTGAGAGGACAGCCCCAGTACGAGCAGTACTTC. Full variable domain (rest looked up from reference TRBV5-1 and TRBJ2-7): KAGVTQTPRYLIKTRGQQVTLSCSPISGHRSVSWYQQTPGQGLQFLFEYFSETQRNKGNFPGRFSGRQFSNSRSEMNVSTLELGDSALYLCASSLRGQPQYEQYFGPGTRLTVT.

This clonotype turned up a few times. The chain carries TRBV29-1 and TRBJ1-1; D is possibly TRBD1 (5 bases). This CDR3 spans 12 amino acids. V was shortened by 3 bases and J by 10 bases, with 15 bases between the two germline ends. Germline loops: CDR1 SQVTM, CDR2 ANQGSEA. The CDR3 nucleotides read TGCAGCGTTGAGGAGCAGGGCGGGGGAGCTTTCTTT. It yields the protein CSVEEQGGGAFF.

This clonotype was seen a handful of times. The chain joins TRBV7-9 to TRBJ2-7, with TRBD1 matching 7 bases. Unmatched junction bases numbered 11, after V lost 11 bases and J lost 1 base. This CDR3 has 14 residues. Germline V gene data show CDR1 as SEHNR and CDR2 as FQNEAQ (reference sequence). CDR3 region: CAAETSGGSYEQYF. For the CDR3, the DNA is TGTGCCGCCGAAACTTCAGGGGGTTCCTACGAGCAGTACTTC. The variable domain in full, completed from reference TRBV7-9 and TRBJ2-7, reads DTGVSQNPRHKITKRGQNVTFRCDPISEHNRLYWYRQTLGQGPEFLTYFQNEAQLEKSRLLSDRFSAERPKGSFSTLEIQRTEQGDSAMYLCAAETSGGSYEQYFGPGTRLTVT.

As DNA, the CDR3 is TGTGCCAGCAGTTTATCATTGGACTCCAGGAGGGGCTACACCTTC. As protein: CASSLSLDSRRGYTF. This chain connects TRBV27 to TRBJ1-2; no firm D call. Germline V CDR1 and CDR2: MNHEY, SMNVEV (reference sequence). V lost 0 bases, J lost 8 bases, and 16 bases lay in between. The CDR3 sequence is 15 residues long.

CDR3 amino acids: CSARGTELNTEAFF. CDR3 DNA: TGCAGTGCCCGAGGGACCGAGCTGAACACTGAAGCTTTCTTT. The chain links TRBV20-1 to TRBJ1-1, with D tentatively TRBD1 (5 bases). CDR1 DFQATT and CDR2 SNEGSKA come from the germline V gene (reference sequence). V gave up 6 bases and J gave up 0 bases, with 14 bases separating them. CDR3 size: 14 residues.

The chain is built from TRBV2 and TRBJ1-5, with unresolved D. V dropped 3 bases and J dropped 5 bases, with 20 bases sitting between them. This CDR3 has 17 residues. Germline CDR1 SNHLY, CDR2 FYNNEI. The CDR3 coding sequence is TGTGCCAGCAGTGAGATCGGAGGACTTCCCAATGATCAGCCCCAGCATTTT. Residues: CASSEIGGLPNDQPQHF.

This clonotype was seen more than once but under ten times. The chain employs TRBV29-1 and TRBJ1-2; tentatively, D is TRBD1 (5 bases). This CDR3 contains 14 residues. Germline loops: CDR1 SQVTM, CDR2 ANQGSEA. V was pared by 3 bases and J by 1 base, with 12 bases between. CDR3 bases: TGCAGCGTTGATGGGGCAGGGAATAACTATGGCTACACCTTC. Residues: CSVDGAGNNYGYTF.

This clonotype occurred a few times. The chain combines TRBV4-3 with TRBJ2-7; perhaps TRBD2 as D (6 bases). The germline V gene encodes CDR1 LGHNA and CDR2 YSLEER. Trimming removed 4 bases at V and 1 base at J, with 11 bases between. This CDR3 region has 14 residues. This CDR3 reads CASSPRGFSYEQYF. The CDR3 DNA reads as TGCGCCAGCAGCCCACGGGGGTTTTCCTACGAGCAGTACTTC.

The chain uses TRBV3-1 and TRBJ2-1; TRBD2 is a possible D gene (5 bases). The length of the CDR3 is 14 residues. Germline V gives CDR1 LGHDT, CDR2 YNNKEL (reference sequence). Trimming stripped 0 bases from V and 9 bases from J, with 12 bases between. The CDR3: CASSQDPRGTEQFF. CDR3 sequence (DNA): TGTGCCAGCAGCCAAGATCCTCGGGGTACTGAGCAGTTCTTC.

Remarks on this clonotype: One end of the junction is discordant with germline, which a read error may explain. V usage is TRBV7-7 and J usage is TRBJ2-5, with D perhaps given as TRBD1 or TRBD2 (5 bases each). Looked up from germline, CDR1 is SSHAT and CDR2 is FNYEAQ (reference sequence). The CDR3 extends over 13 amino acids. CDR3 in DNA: TGTGCTAGCAGCACCGGGGCAGAAGAGACCCAGTACTTC. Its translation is CASSTGAEETQYF.

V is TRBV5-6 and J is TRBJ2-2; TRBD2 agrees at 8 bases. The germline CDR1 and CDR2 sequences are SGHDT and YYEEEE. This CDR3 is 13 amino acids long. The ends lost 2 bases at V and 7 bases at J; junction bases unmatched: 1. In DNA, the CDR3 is TGTGCCAGCAGCTTCACTAGCGGCGGGGAGCTGTTTTTT. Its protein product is CASSFTSGGELFF.

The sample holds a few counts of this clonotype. CDR3 sequence: CASSQVGTGHEQYF. CDR3 sequence (DNA): TGCGCCAGCAGCCAAGTGGGGACAGGGCATGAGCAGTACTTC. The chain employs TRBV4-1 and TRBJ2-5; 9 nucleotides agree with TRBD1. Trimming at V came to 1 base and at J to 11 bases, leaving 8 bases not matched to a gene. The CDR3 consists of 14 residues. Per the germline V gene, CDR1 is MGHRA and CDR2 is YSYEKL.